A selection of T cell receptor beta chains follows, all from one sample in a study of cytomegalovirus exposure and HLA in healthy donors. Sequenced by immunoSEQ multiplex PCR; TCRdb stores in-frame clones only, minus some. Of fewer than 150,000 clones in the sample, 75% to 80% were seen once. The specimen was PBMCs. These receptors all come from a woman between 35 and 50 years old in good health and CMV-seropositive. Both conserved end residues are part of each CDR3. The order of the fields is J gene, CDR3 length, V gene, CDR3 protein.

j_call: TRBJ1-1
cdr3_length: 12
v_call: TRBV7-9
cdr3_aa: CASSQGLAEAFF

j_call: TRBJ2-5
cdr3_length: 19
v_call: TRBV7-9
cdr3_aa: CASSSHSRYREQDQETQYF

j_call: TRBJ2-1
cdr3_length: 14
v_call: TRBV5-1
cdr3_aa: CASSSVSSYNEQFF

j_call: TRBJ2-7
cdr3_length: 16
v_call: TRBV7-9
cdr3_aa: CASSTVTSGITYEQYF

j_call: TRBJ2-1
cdr3_length: 16
v_call: TRBV6-5
cdr3_aa: CASSYLGQGDYNEQFF

j_call: TRBJ1-1
cdr3_length: 16
v_call: TRBV7-9
cdr3_aa: CASSLGAGAFGTEAFF

j_call: TRBJ2-7
cdr3_length: 14
v_call: TRBV13
cdr3_aa: CASSRRGYGYEQYF

j_call: TRBJ2-5
cdr3_length: 15
v_call: TRBV5-1
cdr3_aa: CASREGTSGQETQYF

j_call: TRBJ2-1
cdr3_length: 14
v_call: TRBV29-1
cdr3_aa: CSVPRGGDLGEQFF

j_call: TRBJ2-5
cdr3_length: 14
v_call: TRBV2
cdr3_aa: CASSEGTSVETQYF

j_call: TRBJ1-2
cdr3_length: 14
v_call: TRBV11-2
cdr3_aa: CASSLDPQGASYTF

j_call: TRBJ1-4
cdr3_length: 15
v_call: TRBV7-9
cdr3_aa: CASSLQGASDEKLFF

j_call: TRBJ1-5
cdr3_length: 13
v_call: TRBV19
cdr3_aa: CASSWSYNQPQHF

j_call: TRBJ1-2
cdr3_length: 12
v_call: TRBV11-2
cdr3_aa: CASSLTGSLLVF

j_call: TRBJ1-2
cdr3_length: 13
v_call: TRBV2
cdr3_aa: CASSELRAYGYTF

j_call: TRBJ2-5
cdr3_length: 15
v_call: TRBV11-2
cdr3_aa: CASSPAGDGKETQYF

j_call: TRBJ1-3
cdr3_length: 17
v_call: TRBV7-9
cdr3_aa: CASSSREPAFSGNTIYF

j_call: TRBJ1-5
cdr3_length: 14
v_call: TRBV2
cdr3_aa: CASKGGRGNQPQHF

j_call: TRBJ2-5
cdr3_length: 13
v_call: TRBV10-3
cdr3_aa: CAINDRGEETQYF

j_call: TRBJ2-3
cdr3_length: 16
v_call: TRBV5-1
cdr3_aa: CASSVGTSGSTDTQYF

j_call: TRBJ1-4
cdr3_length: 14
v_call: TRBV19
cdr3_aa: CASSDRANNEKLFF

j_call: TRBJ2-3
cdr3_length: 17
v_call: TRBV18
cdr3_aa: CASSPKPGQGWQDTQYF

j_call: TRBJ2-1
cdr3_length: 14
v_call: TRBV18
cdr3_aa: CASSPAYSYNEQFF

j_call: TRBJ2-1
cdr3_length: 11
v_call: TRBV7-9
cdr3_aa: CSSSFTPIQFF